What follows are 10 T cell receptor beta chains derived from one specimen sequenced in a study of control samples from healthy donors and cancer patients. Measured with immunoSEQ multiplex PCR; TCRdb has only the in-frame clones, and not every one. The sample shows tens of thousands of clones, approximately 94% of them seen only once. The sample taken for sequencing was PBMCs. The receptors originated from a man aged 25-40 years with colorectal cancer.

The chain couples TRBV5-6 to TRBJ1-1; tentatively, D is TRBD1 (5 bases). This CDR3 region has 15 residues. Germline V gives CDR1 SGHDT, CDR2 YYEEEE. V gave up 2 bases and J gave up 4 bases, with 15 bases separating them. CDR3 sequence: CASSFSALRGTEAFF. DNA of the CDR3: TGTGCCAGCAGCTTTTCGGCCCTAAGGGGCACTGAAGCTTTCTTT.

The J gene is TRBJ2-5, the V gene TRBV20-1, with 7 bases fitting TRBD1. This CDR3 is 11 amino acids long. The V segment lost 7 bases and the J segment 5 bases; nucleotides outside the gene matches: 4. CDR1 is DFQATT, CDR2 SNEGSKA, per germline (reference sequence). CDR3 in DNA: TGCAGTGTGTACAGGGGCGAGACCCAGTACTTC. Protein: CSVYRGETQYF.

CDR3 amino acids: CATSGEGAETQYF. As DNA, the CDR3 is TGTGCCACCAGTGGGGAAGGGGCAGAGACCCAGTACTTC. This chain uses TRBV24-1 with TRBJ2-5, with D maybe TRBD1 (5 bases). From germline, CDR1 is KGHDR and CDR2 SFDVKD. V gave up 5 bases and J gave up 4 bases, with 10 bases separating them. The CDR3 length is 13 residues.

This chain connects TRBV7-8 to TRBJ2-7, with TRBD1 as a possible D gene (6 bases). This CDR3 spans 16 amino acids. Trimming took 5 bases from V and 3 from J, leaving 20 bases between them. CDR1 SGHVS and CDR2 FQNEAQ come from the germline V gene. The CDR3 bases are TGTGCCAGCAGCAATCTGGGGGCCGTCCCCAACTACGAGCAGTACGTC. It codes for CASSNLGAVPNYEQYV.

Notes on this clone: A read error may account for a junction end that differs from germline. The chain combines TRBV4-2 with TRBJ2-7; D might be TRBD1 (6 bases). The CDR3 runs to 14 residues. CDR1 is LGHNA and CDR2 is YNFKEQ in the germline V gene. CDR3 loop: CASSQEHLATGPRF. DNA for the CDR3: TGTGCCAGCAGCCAAGAACATCTGGCTACAGGGCCCAGGTTC.

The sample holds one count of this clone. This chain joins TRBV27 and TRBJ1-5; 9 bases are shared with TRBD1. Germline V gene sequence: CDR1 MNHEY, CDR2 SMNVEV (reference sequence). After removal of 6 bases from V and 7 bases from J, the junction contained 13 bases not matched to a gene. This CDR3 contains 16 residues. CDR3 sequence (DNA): TGTGCCAGCAGGAACGCCGGGACAGGGAAGGGCCAGCCCCAGCATTTT. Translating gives CASRNAGTGKGQPQHF.

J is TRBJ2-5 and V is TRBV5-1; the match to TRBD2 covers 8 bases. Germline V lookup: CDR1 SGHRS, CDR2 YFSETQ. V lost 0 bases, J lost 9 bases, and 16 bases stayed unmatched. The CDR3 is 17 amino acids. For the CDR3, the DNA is TGCGCCAGCAGCTTGGAGCCCCAAGCGGGGGAGAAAGGGGCCCAGTACTTC. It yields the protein CASSLEPQAGEKGAQYF. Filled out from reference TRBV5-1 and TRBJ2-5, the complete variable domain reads KAGVTQTPRYLIKTRGQQVTLSCSPISGHRSVSWYQQTPGQGLQFLFEYFSETQRNKGNFPGRFSGRQFSNSRSEMNVSTLELGDSALYLCASSLEPQAGEKGAQYFGPGTRLLVL.

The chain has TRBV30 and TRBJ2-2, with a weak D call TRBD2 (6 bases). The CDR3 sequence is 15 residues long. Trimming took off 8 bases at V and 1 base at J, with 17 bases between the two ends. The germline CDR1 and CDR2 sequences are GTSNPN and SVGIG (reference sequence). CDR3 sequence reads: CAQKGRGGNTGELFF. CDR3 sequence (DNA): TGTGCCCAAAAGGGCCGGGGAGGGAACACCGGGGAGCTGTTTTTT. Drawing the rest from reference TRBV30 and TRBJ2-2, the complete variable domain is SQTIHQWPATLVQPVGSPLSLECTVEGTSNPNLYWYRQAAGRGLQLLFYSVGIGQISSEVPQNLSASRPQDRQFILSSKKLLLSDSGFYLCAQKGRGGNTGELFFGEGSRLTVL.

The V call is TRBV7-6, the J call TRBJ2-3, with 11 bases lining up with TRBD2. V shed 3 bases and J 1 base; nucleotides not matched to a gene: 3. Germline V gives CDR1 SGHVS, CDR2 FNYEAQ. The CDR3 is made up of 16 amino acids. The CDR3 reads CASSFAGLAGTDTQYF. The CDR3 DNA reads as TGTGCCAGCAGCTTTGCGGGACTAGCGGGCACAGATACGCAGTATTTT.

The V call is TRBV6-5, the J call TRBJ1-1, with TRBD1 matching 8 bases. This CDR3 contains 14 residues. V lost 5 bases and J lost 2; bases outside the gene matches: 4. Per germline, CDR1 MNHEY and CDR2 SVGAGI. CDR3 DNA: TGTGCCAGCAGTCAACAGGGGGTCAACACTGAAGCTTTCTTT. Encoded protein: CASSQQGVNTEAFF.